The rows below give T cell receptor beta chains drawn from one sample of a study of T cell responses to AZD1222 COVID-19 vaccine. TCRdb's copy holds only in-frame clones and misses some; the assay was immunoSEQ multiplex PCR. The table has about 130,000 clones, over 85% seen once. Sequences were derived from peripheral blood, sampled on day 0 of AZD1222 vaccination. These receptor sequences come from an adult in good health. The CDR3 runs from the conserved cysteine through the conserved F or W. Each record gives: V gene, clone size, D gene, CDR3 length, J gene, CDR3 DNA, CDR3 protein. D genes are given only for firm matches. Size values are once, few and many counts, or a class for expanded clones, and some rows have none.

TRBV19	-	-	16	TRBJ1-4	TGTGCCAGTACCCGAACGGGGGGGACACGCTTGACGAAACTGTTTTTT	CASTRTGGTRLTKLFF
TRBV10-2	once	TRBD1	14	TRBJ1-1	TGCGCCAGCAGGCTTCACAGGGGGCGGACTGAAGCTTTCTTT	CASRLHRGRTEAFF
TRBV27	-	TRBD2	17	TRBJ2-2	TGTGCCAGCAGTTTGAACATCCTAGCGGCGAACACCGGGGAGCTGTTTTTT	CASSLNILAANTGELFF
TRBV7-9	-	-	15	TRBJ1-5	TGTGCCAGCAGCTCAACCTCGGCCGGCTCTCAGCCCCAGCATTTT	CASSSTSAGSQPQHF
TRBV19	once	TRBD2	15	TRBJ2-3	TGTGCCAGTAGTACTGCCCCCGAAGGACTAGGTACGCAGTATTTT	CASSTAPEGLGTQYF
TRBV19	-	TRBD1	17	TRBJ1-5	TGTGCCAGTAGCTCATCGAGGGACAGGGTAAGCAATCAGCCCCAGCATTTT	CASSSSRDRVSNQPQHF
TRBV29-1	-	-	14	TRBJ2-1	TGCAGCGTTGAAACAGTTAGCTCCTACAATGAGCAGTTCTTC	CSVETVSSYNEQFF
TRBV28	-	-	12	TRBJ1-5	TGTGCCACCTGGCGAACAGGGCAGCCCCAGCATTTT	CATWRTGQPQHF
TRBV19	-	-	16	TRBJ2-2	TGTGCCAGTAGTTCTCAGCCCCGTCCGAACACCGGGGAGCTGTTTTTT	CASSSQPRPNTGELFF
TRBV10-3	-	TRBD2	16	TRBJ2-7	TGTGCCATCAGTGATATGGGCGGGACTAGCGACTACGAGCAGTACTTC	CAISDMGGTSDYEQYF
TRBV5-4	-	-	15	TRBJ2-3	TGTGCCAGCAGTCGCCAAACAGGGCTGGGGAATACGCAGTATTTT	CASSRQTGLGNTQYF
TRBV9	-	-	13	TRBJ1-1	TGTGCCAGCAGCAAGGGGGGGCGAGACGAAGCTTTCTTT	CASSKGGRDEAFF
TRBV19	-	TRBD1	14	TRBJ2-7	TGTGCCAGTAGTATTAGAGGACAGGGTTACGAGCAGTACTTC	CASSIRGQGYEQYF
TRBV18	-	-	14	TRBJ1-2	TGTGCCAGCTCACCAGGGTCCGAACAATATGGCTACACCTTC	CASSPGSEQYGYTF
TRBV3-1/TRBV3-2	-	-	17	TRBJ1-4	TGTGCCAGCAGCCAAGATAGGCCGGGTTGGAGTAATGAAAAACTGTTTTTT	CASSQDRPGWSNEKLFF
TRBV9	-	-	16	TRBJ1-3	TGTGCCAGCAGCACAGATGGGGGGCCCTCTGGAAACACCATATATTTT	CASSTDGGPSGNTIYF
TRBV5-1	-	TRBD1	13	TRBJ1-2	TGCGCCAGCGGGTATACAGGGGAGGGCGGCTACACCTTC	CASGYTGEGGYTF
TRBV7-2	-	TRBD1	14	TRBJ1-1	TGTGCCAGCAGCTTAAGACAGGGTGGAACTGAAGCTTTCTTT	CASSLRQGGTEAFF
TRBV18	-	-	14	TRBJ1-1	TGTGCCAGCTCACTACCGGGCCCAAGCACTGAAGCTTTCTTT	CASSLPGPSTEAFF
TRBV10-3	-	-	12	TRBJ2-7	TGTGCCATCAGTGAGTCCGGCTACGAGCAGTACTTC	CAISESGYEQYF
TRBV11-2	-	-	16	TRBJ1-2	TGTGCCAGCAGCTTAGGTTGGGGCCAAGGGACTGATGGCTACACCTTC	CASSLGWGQGTDGYTF
TRBV6-5	-	-	13	TRBJ1-2	TGTGCCAGCAGTTACTCGAACAGCTATGGCTACACCTTC	CASSYSNSYGYTF
TRBV7-9	-	-	14	TRBJ1-1	TGTGCCAGCAGCTTAACAGCAATGAACACTGAAGCTTTCTTT	CASSLTAMNTEAFF
TRBV7-9	-	TRBD2	19	TRBJ2-6	TGTGCCAGCAGCTTAGTAGCGGGGGGACCGAGCTCTGGGGCCAACGTCCTGACTTTC	CASSLVAGGPSSGANVLTF
TRBV5-8	-	TRBD1	15	TRBJ1-2	TGTGCCAGCAGCTTGGGACAGGGAAGCTACTATGGCTACACCTTC	CASSLGQGSYYGYTF
TRBV11-2	once	TRBD1	14	TRBJ1-5	TGTGCCAGCAGCCTACAGGGGACCGATCAGCCCCAGCATTTT	CASSLQGTDQPQHF
TRBV6-6	once	TRBD2	14	TRBJ2-7	TGTGCCAGCAGGCGGGGGGAGGGCCCCTACGAGCAGTACTTC	CASRRGEGPYEQYF
TRBV18	-	-	14	TRBJ1-3	TGTGCCAGCTCTTCTTGGACAGATGGAAACACCATATATTTT	CASSSWTDGNTIYF
TRBV5-4	once	-	14	TRBJ1-3	TGTGCCAGCAGCTTGTGGGGACGCGGAAACACCATATATTTT	CASSLWGRGNTIYF
TRBV20-1	-	-	11	TRBJ2-7	TGCAGTGCTAGCGGAACCTACGAGCAGTACTTC	CSASGTYEQYF
TRBV19	-	-	13	TRBJ2-7	TGTGCCAGTAGTAATACAGGGTTGCGCGAGCAGTACTTC	CASSNTGLREQYF
TRBV10-3	-	-	12	TRBJ2-7	TGTGCCATCAGTGACGACAGCTACGAGCAGTACTTC	CAISDDSYEQYF